This TCR beta chain originates from a study of multiple sclerosis patients with progressive multifocal leukoencephalopathy. In germline, CDR1 is MNHEY, CDR2 SVGAGI. This CDR3 is built from 16 residues. With V trimmed by 4 bases and J by 6 bases, 9 bases remained unmatched. General study findings and limits: No common TRBV or TRBJ usage or pairing appeared at PML. Before and during natalizumab, the clones expanded at PML already existed.

Note on this clone: Its antigen remains unknown.

Each PCR contained spiked synthetic TR CDR3 controls spanning every V-J pairing. Clones were sequenced by immunoSEQ multiplex PCR, and TCRdb holds only the in-frame ones, with some missing. This table has 25,000 to 35,000 clones, 89% appearing once. Time point given: more than 5 months of natalizumab therapy. At 6 months of natalizumab came T1, and at 12 months came T2. The sample consisted of PBMCs, taken from a patient treated with natalizumab. The TCR sequence derives from a human donor with multiple sclerosis. This chain uses TRBV6-5 with TRBJ2-1; 10 bases align to TRBD2. This CDR3 is CASSSRTSGVRNEQFF. CDR3 sequence (DNA): TGTGCCAGCAGTTCGCGGACTAGCGGTGTTCGCAATGAGCAGTTCTTC.